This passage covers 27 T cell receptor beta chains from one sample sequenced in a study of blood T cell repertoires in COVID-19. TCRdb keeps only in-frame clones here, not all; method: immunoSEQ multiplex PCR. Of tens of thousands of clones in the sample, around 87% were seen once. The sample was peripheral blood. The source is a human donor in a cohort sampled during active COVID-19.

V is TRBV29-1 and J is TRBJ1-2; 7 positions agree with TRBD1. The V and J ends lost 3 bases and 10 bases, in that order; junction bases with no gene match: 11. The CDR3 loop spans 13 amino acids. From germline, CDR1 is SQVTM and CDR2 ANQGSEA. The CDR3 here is CSVEDRSSMAYTF. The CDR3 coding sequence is TGCAGCGTTGAGGACAGGTCCTCCATGGCCTACACCTTC.

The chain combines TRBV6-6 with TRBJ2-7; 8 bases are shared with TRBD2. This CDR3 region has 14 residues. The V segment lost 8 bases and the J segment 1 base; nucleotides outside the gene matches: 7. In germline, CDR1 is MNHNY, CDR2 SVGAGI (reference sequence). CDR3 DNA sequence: TGTGCCAGCCAGCCAAGCGGGAGTTCCTACGAGCAGTACTTC. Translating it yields CASQPSGSSYEQYF.

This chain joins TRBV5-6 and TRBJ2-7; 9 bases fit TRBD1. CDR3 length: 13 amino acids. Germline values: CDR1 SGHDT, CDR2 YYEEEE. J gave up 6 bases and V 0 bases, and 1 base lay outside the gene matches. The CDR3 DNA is TGTGCCAGCAGCTTGGGACAGGGGGGCGAGCAGTACTTC. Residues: CASSLGQGGEQYF. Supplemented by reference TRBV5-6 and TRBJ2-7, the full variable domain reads DAGVTQSPTHLIKTRGQQVTLRCSPKSGHDTVSWYQQALGQGPQFIFQYYEEEERQRGNFPDRFSGHQFPNYSSELNVNALLLGDSALYLCASSLGQGGEQYFGPGTRLTVT.

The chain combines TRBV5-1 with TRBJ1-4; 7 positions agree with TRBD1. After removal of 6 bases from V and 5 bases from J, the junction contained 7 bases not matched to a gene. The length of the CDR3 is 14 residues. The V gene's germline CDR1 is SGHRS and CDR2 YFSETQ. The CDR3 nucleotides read TGCGCCAGCAAGGGGGACAGAGAAAATGAAAAACTGTTTTTT. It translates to CASKGDRENEKLFF.

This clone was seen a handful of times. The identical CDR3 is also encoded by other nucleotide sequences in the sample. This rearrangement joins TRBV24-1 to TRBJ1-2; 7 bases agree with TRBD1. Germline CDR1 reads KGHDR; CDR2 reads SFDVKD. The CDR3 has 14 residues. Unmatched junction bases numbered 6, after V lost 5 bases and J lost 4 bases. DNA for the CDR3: TGTGCCACCAGTGCGAGACAGGGATCCTATGGCTACACCTTC. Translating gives CATSARQGSYGYTF.

CDR3 protein: CASSAFGPDYEQYF. The CDR3 nucleotides are TGCGCCAGCAGCGCCTTTGGGCCCGACTACGAGCAGTACTTC. The chain uses TRBV4-1 and TRBJ2-7, with unresolved D. With 5 bases removed from V and 3 bases from J, the gap between germline ends came to 14 bases. CDR3 length equals 14 residues. CDR1 is MGHRA and CDR2 is YSYEKL in the germline V gene.

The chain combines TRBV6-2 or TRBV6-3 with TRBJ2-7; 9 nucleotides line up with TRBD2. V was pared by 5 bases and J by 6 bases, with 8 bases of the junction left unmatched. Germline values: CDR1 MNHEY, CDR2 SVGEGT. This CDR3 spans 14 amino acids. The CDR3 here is CASSTIAGVPEQYF. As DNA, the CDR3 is TGTGCCAGCAGTACGATAGCGGGAGTGCCCGAGCAGTACTTC.

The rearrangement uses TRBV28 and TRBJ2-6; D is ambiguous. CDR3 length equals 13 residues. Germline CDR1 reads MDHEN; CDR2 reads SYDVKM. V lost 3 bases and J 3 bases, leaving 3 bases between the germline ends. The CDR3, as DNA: TGTGCCAGCAGTTTCCGTGGGGCCAACGTCCTGACTTTC. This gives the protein CASSFRGANVLTF.

CDR3 region: CASSGHRGRTIYGYTF. The CDR3, as DNA: TGTGCCAGCAGCGGCCACAGGGGGCGAACAATCTATGGCTACACCTTC. The chain combines TRBV21-1 with TRBJ1-2; the DNA was not compared with TRBD1, the D call given in the table. TRBV21-1 constitutes a pseudogene. The CDR3 covers 16 residues.

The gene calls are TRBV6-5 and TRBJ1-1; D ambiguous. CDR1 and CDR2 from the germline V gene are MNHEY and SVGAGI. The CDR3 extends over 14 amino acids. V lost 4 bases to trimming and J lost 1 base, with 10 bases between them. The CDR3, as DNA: TGTGCCAGCAGTTCCTTAAGAGGGAACACTGAAGCTTTCTTT. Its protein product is CASSSLRGNTEAFF.

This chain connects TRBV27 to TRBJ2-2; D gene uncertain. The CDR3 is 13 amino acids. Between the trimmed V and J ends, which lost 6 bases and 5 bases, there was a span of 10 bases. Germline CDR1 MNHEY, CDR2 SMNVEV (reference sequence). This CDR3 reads CASSPFRTGELFF. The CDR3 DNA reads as TGTGCCAGCAGCCCATTTAGAACCGGGGAGCTGTTTTTT.

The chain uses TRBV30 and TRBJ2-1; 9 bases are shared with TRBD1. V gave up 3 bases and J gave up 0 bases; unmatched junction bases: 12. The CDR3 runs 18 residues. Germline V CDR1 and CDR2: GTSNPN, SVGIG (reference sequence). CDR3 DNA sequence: TGTGCCTGGAGCCAGGACAGGGGAACCTCCAGCTCCTACAATGAGCAGTTCTTC. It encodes CAWSQDRGTSSSYNEQFF.

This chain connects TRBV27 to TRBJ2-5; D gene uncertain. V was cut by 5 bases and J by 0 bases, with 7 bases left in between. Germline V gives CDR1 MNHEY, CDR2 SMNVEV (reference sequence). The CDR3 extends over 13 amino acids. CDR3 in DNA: TGTGCCAGCAGTCAAAACTACCAAGAGACCCAGTACTTC. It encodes CASSQNYQETQYF.

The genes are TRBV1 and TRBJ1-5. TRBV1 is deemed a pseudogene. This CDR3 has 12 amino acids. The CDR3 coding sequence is TGCACCAGCAGCCAAGGAGGTCAGCCCCAGCATTTT. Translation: CTSSQGGQPQHF.

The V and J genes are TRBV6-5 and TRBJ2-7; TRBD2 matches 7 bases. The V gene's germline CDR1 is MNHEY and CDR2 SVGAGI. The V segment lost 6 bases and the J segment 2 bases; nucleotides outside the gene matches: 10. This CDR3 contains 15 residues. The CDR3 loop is CASRAFTSEPYEQYF. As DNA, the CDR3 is TGTGCCAGCAGGGCCTTTACTAGCGAACCCTACGAGCAGTACTTC.

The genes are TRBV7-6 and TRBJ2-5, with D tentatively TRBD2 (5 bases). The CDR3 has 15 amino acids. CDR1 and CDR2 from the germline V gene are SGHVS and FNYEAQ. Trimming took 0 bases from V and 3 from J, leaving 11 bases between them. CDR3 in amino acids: CASSLAQTREETQYF. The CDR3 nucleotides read TGTGCCAGCAGCTTAGCTCAGACGAGGGAAGAGACCCAGTACTTC.

The CDR3 is CASSNRGNQPQHF. DNA for the CDR3: TGTGCCAGCAGTAACAGGGGTAATCAGCCCCAGCATTTT. J is TRBJ1-5 and V is TRBV2, with 7 bases lining up with TRBD1. J gave up 4 bases and V 5 bases, and 2 bases lay outside the gene matches. CDR3 length: 13 residues. Germline CDR1 reads SNHLY; CDR2 reads FYNNEI.

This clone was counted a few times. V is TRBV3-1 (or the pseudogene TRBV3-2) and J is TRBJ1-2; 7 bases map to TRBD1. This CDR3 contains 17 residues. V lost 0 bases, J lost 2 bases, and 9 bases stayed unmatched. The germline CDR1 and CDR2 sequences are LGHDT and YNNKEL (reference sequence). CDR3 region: CASSQDPLTGRNYGYTF. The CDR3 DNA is TGTGCCAGCAGCCAAGACCCATTGACAGGGCGCAACTATGGCTACACCTTC.

In nucleotides, the CDR3 is TGTGCCAGCAATGCCTTACAGCTGCCTCAGAGTACGCAGTATTTT. Protein sequence: CASNALQLPQSTQYF. This rearrangement joins TRBV6-5 to TRBJ2-3; D gene ambiguous. CDR3 length: 15 residues. The germline CDR1 and CDR2 sequences are MNHEY and SVGAGI. Trimming took 7 bases from V and 8 from J, leaving 22 bases between them.

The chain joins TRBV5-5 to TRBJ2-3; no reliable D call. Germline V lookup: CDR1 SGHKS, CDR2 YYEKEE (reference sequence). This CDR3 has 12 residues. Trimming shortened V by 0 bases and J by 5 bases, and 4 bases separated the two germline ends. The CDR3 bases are TGTGCCAGCAGCTTGGTTATAGATACGCAGTATTTT. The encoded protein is CASSLVIDTQYF.

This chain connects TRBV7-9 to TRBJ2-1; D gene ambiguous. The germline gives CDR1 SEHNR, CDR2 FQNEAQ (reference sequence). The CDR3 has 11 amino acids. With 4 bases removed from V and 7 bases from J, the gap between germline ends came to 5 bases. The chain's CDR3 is CASSSRNEQFF. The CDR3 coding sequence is TGTGCCAGCAGCTCACGGAATGAGCAGTTCTTC.

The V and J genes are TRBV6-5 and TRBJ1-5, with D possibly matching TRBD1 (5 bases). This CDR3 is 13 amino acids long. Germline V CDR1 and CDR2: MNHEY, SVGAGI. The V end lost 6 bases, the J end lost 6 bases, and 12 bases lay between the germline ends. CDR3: CASSQGRRQPQHF. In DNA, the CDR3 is TGTGCCAGCAGCCAGGGTAGGCGTCAGCCCCAGCATTTT.

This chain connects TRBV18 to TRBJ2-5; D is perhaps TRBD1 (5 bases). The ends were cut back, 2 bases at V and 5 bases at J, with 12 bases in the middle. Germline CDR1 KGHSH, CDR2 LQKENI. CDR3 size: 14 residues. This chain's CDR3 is CASSPGAGQETQYF. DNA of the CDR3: TGTGCCAGCTCACCAGGGGCAGGTCAGGAGACCCAGTACTTC.

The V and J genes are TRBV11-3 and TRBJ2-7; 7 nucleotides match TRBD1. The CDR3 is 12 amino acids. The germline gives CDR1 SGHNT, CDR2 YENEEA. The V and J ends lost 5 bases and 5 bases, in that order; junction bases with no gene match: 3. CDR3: CASSHQGDEQYF. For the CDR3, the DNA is TGTGCCAGCAGCCACCAGGGGGACGAGCAGTACTTC.

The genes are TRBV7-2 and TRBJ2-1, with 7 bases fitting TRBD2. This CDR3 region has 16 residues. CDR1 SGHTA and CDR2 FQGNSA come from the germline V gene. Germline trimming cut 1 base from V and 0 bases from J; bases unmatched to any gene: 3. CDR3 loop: CASSLVGGSSYNEQFF. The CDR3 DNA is TGTGCCAGCAGCTTAGTCGGCGGGAGCTCCTACAATGAGCAGTTCTTC.

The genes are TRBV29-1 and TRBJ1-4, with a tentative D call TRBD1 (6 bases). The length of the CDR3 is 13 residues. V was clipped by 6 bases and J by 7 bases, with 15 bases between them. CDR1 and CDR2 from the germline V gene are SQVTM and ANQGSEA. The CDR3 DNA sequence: TGCAGCGTCACGGACAGTTTTTCTGAAAAACTGTTTTTT. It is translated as CSVTDSFSEKLFF.

The DNA of the CDR3 is TGTGCCAGCTCAGCCGATCCGAGAAACGAGCAGTACTTC. Encoded protein: CASSADPRNEQYF. V is TRBV18 and J is TRBJ2-7; the D is unclear. Germline CDR1 reads KGHSH; CDR2 reads LQKENI. The CDR3 runs 13 residues. V was pared by 5 bases and J by 5 bases, with 13 bases between.